A single sample gave rise to the 2 T cell receptor beta chains below, sequenced in a study of PD-1 blockade in classical Hodgkin lymphoma. Time point noted: cycle 4 day 1 (C4D1), after five to seven weeks of nivolumab. Each patient experienced a relapse that followed autologous stem cell transplantation, and brentuximab vedotin exposure varied. TCRdb keeps only in-frame clones here, not all; method: immunoSEQ multiplex PCR. Of about 96,000 clones listed, 90% to 95% are singletons. The sequences come from peripheral blood mononuclear cells (PBMCs), collected before the fourth cycle of nivolumab. The receptors were sampled from a human donor with classical Hodgkin lymphoma.

V and J are TRBV28 and TRBJ2-7; 8 bases match TRBD1. Germline values: CDR1 MDHEN, CDR2 SYDVKM. V gave up 5 bases and J gave up 7 bases; unmatched junction bases: 10. The CDR3 loop spans 14 amino acids. The CDR3 sequence: CASSPRTGLSEQYF. CDR3 coding DNA: TGTGCCAGCAGTCCTCGGACAGGGTTGAGTGAGCAGTACTTC.

V is TRBV5-1 and J is TRBJ2-7; TRBD2 matches 7 bases. V was clipped by 9 bases and J by 4 bases; unmatched bases: 10. The germline gives CDR1 SGHRS, CDR2 YFSETQ. This CDR3 contains 13 residues. DNA for the CDR3: TGCGCCACCGCCAGGGACTATCAATACGAGCAGTACTTC. It codes for CATARDYQYEQYF.